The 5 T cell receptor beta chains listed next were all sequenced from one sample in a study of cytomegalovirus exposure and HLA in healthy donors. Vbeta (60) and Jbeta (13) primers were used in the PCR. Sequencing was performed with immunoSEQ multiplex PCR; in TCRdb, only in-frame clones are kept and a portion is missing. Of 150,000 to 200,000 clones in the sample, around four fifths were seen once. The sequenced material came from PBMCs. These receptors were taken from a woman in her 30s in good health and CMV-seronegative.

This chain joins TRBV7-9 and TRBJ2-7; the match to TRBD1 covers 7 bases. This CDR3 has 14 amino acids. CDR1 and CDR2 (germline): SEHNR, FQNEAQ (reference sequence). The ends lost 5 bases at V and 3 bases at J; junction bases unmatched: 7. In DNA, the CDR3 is TGTGCCAGCAGCGTCGGACAGGCGGGCTACGAGCAGTACTTC. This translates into CASSVGQAGYEQYF.

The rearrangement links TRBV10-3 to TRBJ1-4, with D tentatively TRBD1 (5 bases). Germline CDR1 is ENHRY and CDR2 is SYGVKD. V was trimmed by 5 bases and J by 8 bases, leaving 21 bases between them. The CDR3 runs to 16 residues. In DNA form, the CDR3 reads TGTGCCATCAGTCCTACCCCGCGGGGGAAGGGCGAAAAACTGTTTTTT. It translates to CAISPTPRGKGEKLFF.

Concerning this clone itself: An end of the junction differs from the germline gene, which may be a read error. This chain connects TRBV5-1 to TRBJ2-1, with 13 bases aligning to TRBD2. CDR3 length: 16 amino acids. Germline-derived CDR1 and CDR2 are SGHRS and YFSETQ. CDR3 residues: CASSSGLAGAYSEQFF. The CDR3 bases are TGCGCCAGCAGCTCCGGACTAGCGGGGGCCTACAGTGAGCAGTTCTTC. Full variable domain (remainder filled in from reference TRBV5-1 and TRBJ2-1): KAGVTQTPRYLIKTRGQQVTLSCSPISGHRSVSWYQQTPGQGLQFLFEYFSETQRNKGNFPGRFSGRQFSNSRSEMNVSTLELGDSALYLCASSSGLAGAYSEQFFGPGTRLTVL.

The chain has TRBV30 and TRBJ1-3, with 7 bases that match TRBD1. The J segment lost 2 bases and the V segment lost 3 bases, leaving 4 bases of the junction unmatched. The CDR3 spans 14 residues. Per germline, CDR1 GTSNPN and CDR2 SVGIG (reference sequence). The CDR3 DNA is TGTGCCTGGAGGCTTACAGGGGCTGGAAACACCATATATTTT. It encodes CAWRLTGAGNTIYF. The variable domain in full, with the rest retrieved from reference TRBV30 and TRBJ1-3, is SQTIHQWPATLVQPVGSPLSLECTVEGTSNPNLYWYRQAAGRGLQLLFYSVGIGQISSEVPQNLSASRPQDRQFILSSKKLLLSDSGFYLCAWRLTGAGNTIYFGEGSWLTVV.

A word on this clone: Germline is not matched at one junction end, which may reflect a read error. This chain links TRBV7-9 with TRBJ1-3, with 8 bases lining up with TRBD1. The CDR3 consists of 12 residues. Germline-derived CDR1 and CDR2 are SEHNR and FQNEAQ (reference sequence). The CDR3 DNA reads TGTGCCAGCAGCGCCGCGGACAGGGTTGACTCTTTT. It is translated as CASSAADRVDSF.